This record concerns one T cell receptor (beta chain) sequence. Antigen specificity is unknown. Survey-level resolution applied to immunoSEQ assay v3.0. In sequencing, roughly 35,000-50,000 T-cell genomes per sample were targeted. TCRdb's table, derived via immunoSEQ multiplex PCR, lists solely in-frame clones and lacks some. Found here are roughly 10,000 clones, around 82% of them singletons; the top ten hold approximately 18%. Every donor had one or more pre-ART and two or more post-ART PBMC samples. The data derive from a study of long-term antiretroviral therapy in people with HIV. Overall study findings and caveats: Pre-ART clonal expansion yielded clones that dominated the repertoire at all time points. Once patients were on ART, diversity went higher but still fell short of transplant donor controls.

The receptor was isolated from a man aged 35 to 55 with HIV. Source: unsorted PBMCs, taken 1.8 years after starting antiretroviral therapy.

CDR3 residues: CAWSTGLAVLGYEQFF. In DNA, the CDR3 is TGTGCCTGGAGTACGGGACTAGCGGTCCTGGGATATGAGCAGTTCTTC. The chain has TRBV30 and TRBJ2-1; 11 bases match TRBD2. V shed 2 bases, J shed 8 bases, and the junction held 11 bases outside the gene matches. The CDR3 consists of 16 residues. Germline assignment: CDR1 GTSNPN and CDR2 SVGIG (reference sequence). The variable domain in full, with the rest retrieved from reference TRBV30 and TRBJ2-1, is SQTIHQWPATLVQPVGSPLSLECTVEGTSNPNLYWYRQAAGRGLQLLFYSVGIGQISSEVPQNLSASRPQDRQFILSSKKLLLSDSGFYLCAWSTGLAVLGYEQFFGPGTRLTVL.